The 16 T cell receptor beta chains in this list originate from one sample, sequenced in a study of cytomegalovirus exposure and HLA in healthy donors. PCR involved 60 Vbeta and 13 Jbeta primers. The method was immunoSEQ multiplex PCR; TCRdb's version includes in-frame clones alone and lacks a portion of them. The sample records some 150,000 clones, around 85% being singletons. Sequenced input: PBMCs. These receptors were obtained from a woman in her twenties or thirties in good health and CMV-seronegative.

Notes on this clone: An end of the junction does not agree with germline; a read error may underlie this. The same CDR3 is also encoded by other DNA sequences in this sample. The gene calls are TRBV5-6 and TRBJ2-4; 7 bases line up with TRBD2. Germline V gene sequence: CDR1 SGHDT, CDR2 YYEEEE. This CDR3 has 15 residues. CDR3 loop: CASSFRGVAKNIQYF. CDR3 nucleotide sequence: TGTGCCAGCAGCTTCCGGGGGGTGGCCAAAAACATTCAGTACTTT.

The chain has TRBV5-1 and TRBJ2-5, with D uncertain. The DNA end is a closer match to TRBJ2-7, so the J assignment may be wrong. Germline assignment: CDR1 SGHRS and CDR2 YFSETQ. This CDR3 is 15 amino acids long. CDR3 coding DNA: TGCGCCAGCAGCCCCGAGGCGCGGCGGTCCTACGAGCAGTACTTC. It yields the protein CASSPEARRSYEQYF.

V usage is TRBV7-2 and J usage is TRBJ2-3; D unclear. Trimming removed 3 bases at V and 0 bases at J, with 10 bases between. Germline V gene sequence: CDR1 SGHTA, CDR2 FQGNSA. This CDR3 comprises 15 residues. CDR3 in amino acids: CASSLASASTDTQYF. Here the CDR3 DNA reads TGTGCCAGCAGCTTGGCGAGCGCTAGCACAGATACGCAGTATTTT.

This rearrangement joins TRBV5-1 to TRBJ2-7; 7 nucleotides align to TRBD1. CDR1 and CDR2 (germline): SGHRS, YFSETQ. This CDR3 spans 15 amino acids. V trimming: 1 base; J trimming: 1 base; junction bases outside the gene matches: 5. CDR3 amino acids: CASSLPSGQSYEQYF. CDR3 coding DNA: TGCGCCAGCAGCTTGCCATCGGGACAGTCCTACGAGCAGTACTTC.

The chain links TRBV9 to TRBJ2-1; D is possibly TRBD1 (6 bases). The CDR3 runs to 13 residues. The ends were cut back, 0 bases at V and 10 bases at J, with 11 bases in the middle. Germline lookup yields CDR1 SGDLS and CDR2 YYNGEE. CDR3 sequence (DNA): TGTGCCAGCAGCGTAGTAGGGGGTAGCGAGCAGTTCTTC. Translation: CASSVVGGSEQFF.

The V gene is TRBV13, the J gene TRBJ2-5; 9 bases are a match to TRBD1. Trimming removed 4 bases from V and 5 bases from J; junction bases left unmatched: 8. Germline V gene lookup returns CDR1 PRHDT and CDR2 FYEKMQ (reference sequence). This CDR3 has 15 amino acids. CDR3: CASSSRTGAVETQYF. CDR3 nucleotides: TGTGCCAGCAGCTCTCGGACAGGGGCTGTGGAGACCCAGTACTTC.

The CDR3 region is CASSLVVGQEQYF. As DNA, the CDR3 is TGCGCCAGCAGCTTGGTTGTCGGACAGGAGCAGTACTTC. The chain combines TRBV5-1 with TRBJ2-7, with D tentatively TRBD1 (6 bases). Germline CDR1 SGHRS, CDR2 YFSETQ. CDR3 length equals 13 residues. The V gene lost 0 bases and the J gene lost 7 bases, with 11 bases spanning the gap. The entire variable domain, with the rest obtained from reference TRBV5-1 and TRBJ2-7, is as follows: KAGVTQTPRYLIKTRGQQVTLSCSPISGHRSVSWYQQTPGQGLQFLFEYFSETQRNKGNFPGRFSGRQFSNSRSEMNVSTLELGDSALYLCASSLVVGQEQYFGPGTRLTVT.

This clone has a single count. The chain has TRBV27 and TRBJ2-6, with 8 bases matching TRBD1. This CDR3 region has 14 residues. V was pared by 9 bases and J by 2 bases, with 3 bases of the junction left unmatched. The germline CDR1 and CDR2 sequences are MNHEY and SMNVEV (reference sequence). CDR3 amino acids: CARDRDPGANVLTF. CDR3 nucleotides: TGTGCCAGGGACAGGGACCCTGGGGCCAACGTCCTGACTTTC.

This clone was seen a handful of times. The chain recombines TRBV30 with TRBJ2-7, with 8 bases lining up with TRBD1. Trimming removed 2 bases from V and 4 bases from J; junction bases left unmatched: 10. Germline V lookup: CDR1 GTSNPN, CDR2 SVGIG (reference sequence). This CDR3 is 15 amino acids long. The CDR3 here is CAWSSWGTGVYEQYF. CDR3 DNA sequence: TGTGCCTGGAGTTCCTGGGGGACAGGAGTATACGAGCAGTACTTC.

The rearrangement joins TRBV9 to TRBJ2-7; 9 bases align to TRBD2. Trimming removed 0 bases from V and 2 bases from J; junction bases left unmatched: 6. CDR3 length equals 16 residues. The germline CDR1 and CDR2 sequences are SGDLS and YYNGEE. The CDR3 sequence is CASSVEAGGPTYEQYF. The CDR3 region has the DNA TGTGCCAGCAGCGTAGAAGCGGGAGGCCCGACCTACGAGCAGTACTTC.

The chain couples TRBV6-5 to TRBJ2-6; TRBD1 aligns across 7 bases. The CDR3 spans 14 residues. Germline CDR1 and CDR2: MNHEY and SVGAGI. V lost 5 bases and J lost 8; bases outside the gene matches: 6. For the CDR3, the DNA is TGTGCCAGCAGTCCTTCGACAGGGCCCAACGTCCTGACTTTC. Amino acid sequence: CASSPSTGPNVLTF.

The CDR3 DNA is TGTGCCACTAGGGACAGTACATCCTACGAGCAGTACTTC. This sequence encodes CATRDSTSYEQYF. This sequence joins TRBV19 and TRBJ2-7; TRBD1 agrees at 7 bases. From germline, CDR1 is LNHDA and CDR2 SQIVND (reference sequence). V lost 10 bases to trimming and J lost 1 base; unmatched junction nucleotides: 7. The CDR3 loop spans 13 amino acids.

The chain joins TRBV7-9 to TRBJ2-1; TRBD2 agrees at 11 bases. The CDR3 contains 16 residues. Germline CDR1 and CDR2: SEHNR and FQNEAQ (reference sequence). The ends lost 4 bases at V and 5 bases at J; junction bases unmatched: 7. In DNA form, the CDR3 reads TGTGCCAGCAGCTCACTAGCGGGAGCTCTCCACAATGAGCAGTTCTTC. Amino acids: CASSSLAGALHNEQFF. Combining the CDR3 with reference TRBV7-9 and TRBJ2-1 gives the whole variable domain DTGVSQNPRHKITKRGQNVTFRCDPISEHNRLYWYRQTLGQGPEFLTYFQNEAQLEKSRLLSDRFSAERPKGSFSTLEIQRTEQGDSAMYLCASSSLAGALHNEQFFGPGTRLTVL.

In its sample, this clone was seen once. The genes are TRBV6-6 and TRBJ1-6, with D possibly TRBD1 on 5 matching bases. The CDR3 loop spans 14 amino acids. The V gene's germline CDR1 is MNHNY and CDR2 SVGAGI (reference sequence). Deletions cut 4 bases from V and 6 bases from J, with 10 bases between. The chain's CDR3 is CASSWGRTNSPLHF. CDR3 DNA sequence: TGTGCCAGCAGTTGGGGCAGGACTAATTCACCCCTCCACTTT.

The chain joins TRBV27 to TRBJ2-7; weak D call: TRBD2 (6 bases). With 2 bases removed from V and 0 bases from J, the gap between germline ends came to 8 bases. From germline, CDR1 is MNHEY and CDR2 SMNVEV (reference sequence). The CDR3 has 14 residues. The CDR3 loop is CASSLQRASYEQYF. The CDR3 nucleotides are TGTGCCAGCAGTTTACAGCGGGCCTCCTACGAGCAGTACTTC.

This sequence joins TRBV9 and TRBJ2-4, with TRBD1 matching over 9 bases. V shed 3 bases and J 9 bases; nucleotides not matched to a gene: 7. Germline V gives CDR1 SGDLS, CDR2 YYNGEE. The CDR3 is 14 residues long. DNA for the CDR3: TGTGCCAGCAGCGGAGACAGGGGGTTAGGCATTCAGTACTTC. Translated: CASSGDRGLGIQYF. The entire variable domain, with the rest obtained from reference TRBV9 and TRBJ2-4, is as follows: DSGVTQTPKHLITATGQRVTLRCSPRSGDLSVYWYQQSLDQGLQFLIQYYNGEERAKGNILERFSAQQFPDLHSELNLSSLELGDSALYFCASSGDRGLGIQYFGAGTRLSVL.